Below, 18 T cell receptor beta chains from the same sample are listed, as sequenced in a study of radiotherapy plus CTLA-4 blockade in lung cancer. The table came from immunoSEQ multiplex PCR; TCRdb's copy has only in-frame clones and leaves some out. Of about 59,000 clones listed, under 75% are singletons. The sample was peripheral blood, taken from a patient treated with radiotherapy plus ipilimumab. These receptors were collected from a human donor with non-small cell lung cancer whose response to radiotherapy plus ipilimumab could not be evaluated.

In its sample, this clone was seen once. The chain is built from TRBV30 and TRBJ1-1; 7 nucleotides line up with TRBD1. CDR3 length equals 14 residues. Trimming cost V 4 bases and J 1 base; bases outside gene matches: 6. The V gene's germline CDR1 is GTSNPN and CDR2 SVGIG (reference sequence). The CDR3 reads CAWNSGQTNTEAFF. The CDR3 DNA follows: TGTGCCTGGAACTCGGGACAGACGAACACTGAAGCTTTCTTT.

The chain combines TRBV4-2 with TRBJ1-4; no reliable D call. This CDR3 has 16 amino acids. Germline CDR1 LGHNA, CDR2 YNFKEQ. Trimming removed 3 bases at V and 0 bases at J, with 11 bases between. CDR3 nucleotides: TGTGCCAGCAGCCATTATCACTACGCAACTAATGAAAAACTGTTTTTT. As protein: CASSHYHYATNEKLFF.

Worth noting for this clone: A junction end diverges from the germline sequence, so it may reflect a read error. The chain combines TRBV9 with TRBJ2-2; D is undetermined. The CDR3 length is 12 residues. CDR1 and CDR2 (germline): SGDLS, YYNGEE. The DNA for the CDR3 is TGTGCCAGCACCTTGAACTCCGGGGAGCTGTTTTTT. This translates into CASTLNSGELFF.

The CDR3 nucleotides are TGTGCCAGCAGCCCGGGGGGGCCGGGGGCCATTCAGTACTTC. Translated, it gives CASSPGGPGAIQYF. This rearrangement joins TRBV28 to TRBJ2-4; 8 bases fit TRBD2. J gave up 9 bases and V 6 bases, and 10 bases lay outside the gene matches. The CDR3 has 14 amino acids. Germline V gene sequence: CDR1 MDHEN, CDR2 SYDVKM.

This clone was detected a few times. The rearrangement uses TRBV30 and TRBJ1-6, with 7 bases aligning to TRBD1. Germline-derived CDR1 and CDR2 are GTSNPN and SVGIG (reference sequence). The ends lost 1 base at V and 10 bases at J; junction bases unmatched: 4. CDR3 size: 13 residues. This CDR3 is CAWSAQGSSPLHF. The CDR3 coding sequence is TGTGCCTGGAGTGCACAGGGGAGCTCACCCCTCCACTTT.

This clone was recorded a few times. This chain uses TRBV10-2 with TRBJ2-7; D is perhaps TRBD1 (6 bases). Germline CDR1 WSHSY, CDR2 SAAADI. The CDR3 loop spans 12 amino acids. With 5 bases removed from V and 5 bases from J, the gap between germline ends came to 10 bases. The CDR3 sequence: CASSFAGDEQYF. CDR3 nucleotides: TGCGCCAGCAGTTTCGCAGGGGACGAGCAGTACTTC.

The chain employs TRBV20-1 and TRBJ2-5, with no clear D. This CDR3 has 10 amino acids. The ends were cut back, 2 bases at V and 5 bases at J, with 3 bases in the middle. Germline CDR1 and CDR2: DFQATT and SNEGSKA (reference sequence). The DNA of the CDR3 is TGCAGTGCTAGACAGGAGACCCAGTACTTC. Translated, it gives CSARQETQYF.

The chain is built from TRBV9 and TRBJ2-7; D not resolved. This CDR3 spans 15 amino acids. Deletions cut 4 bases from V and 3 bases from J, with 17 bases between. Germline assignment: CDR1 SGDLS and CDR2 YYNGEE. The chain's CDR3 is CASSPLLGDGYEQYF. The DNA for the CDR3 is TGTGCCAGCAGCCCGTTGTTAGGAGACGGCTACGAGCAGTACTTC.

CDR3 loop: CASSRGLNRGLGEKLFF. Written as DNA, the CDR3 is TGTGCCAGCAGCCGAGGGCTGAACAGGGGGCTCGGGGAAAAACTGTTTTTT. This chain joins TRBV11-3 and TRBJ1-4; 9 nucleotides agree with TRBD1. Germline V gene lookup returns CDR1 SGHNT and CDR2 YENEEA. V was clipped by 5 bases and J by 8 bases; unmatched bases: 15. The CDR3 consists of 17 residues.

The chain couples TRBV5-8 to TRBJ1-6, with 7 positions matching TRBD1. The CDR3 loop spans 13 amino acids. Looked up from germline, CDR1 is SGHTS and CDR2 is YDEGEE. V lost 5 bases, J lost 7 bases, and 3 bases stayed unmatched. The CDR3 DNA is TGTGCCAGCAGAGGGACAGCAAATTCACCCCTCCACTTT. It translates to CASRGTANSPLHF.

This clone appeared a single time. The chain has TRBV7-2 and TRBJ2-7; D ambiguous. Germline V lookup: CDR1 SGHTA, CDR2 FQGNSA. This CDR3 comprises 14 residues. The V end lost 5 bases, the J end lost 3 bases, and 14 bases lay between the germline ends. CDR3 in amino acids: CASSLQRSGYEQYF. The CDR3 nucleotides read TGTGCCAGCAGCCTCCAGAGGTCGGGCTACGAGCAGTACTTC.

In this sample, this clone turned up a few times. The rearrangement links TRBV7-8 to TRBJ1-2; D unresolved. From germline, CDR1 is SGHVS and CDR2 FQNEAQ. CDR3 length equals 14 residues. The ends were cut back, 2 bases at V and 2 bases at J, with 9 bases in the middle. This CDR3 is CASSLLTNNYGYTF. The CDR3, as DNA: TGTGCCAGCAGCTTACTCACAAACAACTATGGCTACACCTTC.

The V call is TRBV21-1, the J call TRBJ2-5; the D call TRBD2 from the table was never checked on the DNA. TRBV21-1 is a listed pseudogene. The CDR3 covers 13 residues. CDR3 DNA sequence: TGTGCCAGCGGATCGACGGGACAAGAGACCCAGTACTTC. Translating it yields CASGSTGQETQYF.

This clone is a singleton in its sample. The chain has TRBV30 and TRBJ1-1; D call uncertain. V lost 3 bases and J 2 bases, leaving 10 bases between the germline ends. This CDR3 is built from 13 residues. Germline V lookup: CDR1 GTSNPN, CDR2 SVGIG (reference sequence). This CDR3 is CAWSSGYNTEAFF. CDR3 DNA sequence: TGTGCCTGGAGCTCGGGGTACAACACTGAAGCTTTCTTT.

The chain is built from TRBV30 and TRBJ1-1, with D uncertain. Trimming shortened V by 0 bases and J by 0 bases, and 8 bases separated the two germline ends. Germline CDR1 GTSNPN, CDR2 SVGIG (reference sequence). There are 14 residues in the CDR3. DNA for the CDR3: TGTGCCTGGAGTGTATTACAGCTGAACACTGAAGCTTTCTTT. Translation gives CAWSVLQLNTEAFF. The entire variable domain, with the rest obtained from reference TRBV30 and TRBJ1-1, is as follows: SQTIHQWPATLVQPVGSPLSLECTVEGTSNPNLYWYRQAAGRGLQLLFYSVGIGQISSEVPQNLSASRPQDRQFILSSKKLLLSDSGFYLCAWSVLQLNTEAFFGQGTRLTVV.

The sample holds one count of this clone. The genes are TRBV2 and TRBJ1-3; 9 bases are shared with TRBD1. V shed 6 bases and J 2 bases; nucleotides not matched to a gene: 8. CDR1 SNHLY and CDR2 FYNNEI come from the germline V gene. The CDR3 spans 16 residues. The CDR3 loop is CASRYFRDRAGNTIYF. CDR3 nucleotides: TGTGCCAGCAGATATTTCCGGGACAGGGCTGGAAACACCATATATTTT.

CDR3 residues: CASSSRQAPVSNEKLFF. In nucleotides, the CDR3 is TGTGCCAGCAGCTCTAGACAGGCCCCCGTTAGTAATGAAAAACTGTTTTTT. V usage is TRBV7-6 and J usage is TRBJ1-4; weak D call: TRBD1 (6 bases). From germline, CDR1 is SGHVS and CDR2 FNYEAQ. CDR3 length: 17 residues. V was cut by 4 bases and J by 4 bases, with 19 bases left in between.

The J gene is TRBJ2-1, the V gene TRBV7-2; possibly TRBD2 for D (5 bases). The CDR3 runs 14 residues. Germline lookup yields CDR1 SGHTA and CDR2 FQGNSA. Deletions cut 4 bases from V and 4 bases from J, with 11 bases between. CDR3 in amino acids: CASSSGNPYNEQFF. CDR3 nucleotides: TGTGCCAGCAGCTCGGGAAATCCATACAATGAGCAGTTCTTC. Looking up the rest from reference TRBV7-2 and TRBJ2-1 gives the full variable domain: GAGVSQSPSNKVTEKGKDVELRCDPISGHTALYWYRQSLGQGLEFLIYFQGNSAPDKSGLPSDRFSAERTGGSVSTLTIQRTQQEDSAVYLCASSSGNPYNEQFFGPGTRLTVL.